The text below deals with one TCR beta chain. Its antigen is currently unknown. The record originates from a study of T cell clusters in autoimmune cytopenias. TRB amplification used 250 ng of peripheral blood genomic DNA. Study findings and constraints: TRB repertoire shifts in secondary cytopenia and chronic lymphocytic leukemia mostly reflected lymphoma, not autoimmunity. A dominant lymphoma-associated repertoire apparently masked the cluster-lack signature in secondary cytopenia versus chronic lymphocytic leukemia. Compared with active autoimmune hepatitis patients, healthy donors showed about 2.7-fold more exclusive TRB clusters.

The CDR3 contains 15 residues. CDR1 is WSHSY, CDR2 SAAADI, per germline. TRB was amplified by touch-down multiplex PCR, primer pools A and B combined. TCRdb reprocessed the multiplex PCR reads, with one entry per CDR3 protein and no DNA. Here the sample table reports a few thousand distinct CDR3 sequences. The chain recombines TRBV10-2 with TRBJ2-1; no DNA is available, so the TRBD2 call from TCRdb remains unchecked. The material sequenced was peripheral blood. This receptor was obtained from a human donor with an autoimmune cytopenia or autoimmune hepatitis (not recorded which). The CDR3 sequence: CASSTLAGDYHEQFF.